This T cell receptor (beta chain) appears in the sequencing data of a study of blood T cell repertoires in COVID-19. Measured with immunoSEQ multiplex PCR; TCRdb has only the in-frame clones, and not every one. In the table there are 100,000 to 150,000 clones, approximately 88% of which are singletons. Germline-derived CDR1 and CDR2 are MNHEY and SVGAGI. There are 13 residues in the CDR3. V lost 6 bases to trimming and J lost 8 bases; unmatched junction nucleotides: 9. Material: peripheral blood. The clonotype comes from a woman of 80 years or more with acute or convalescent COVID-19. The genes are TRBV6-5 and TRBJ1-2; 7 positions agree with TRBD1. Here the CDR3 reads CASRRDRGTGYTF. CDR3 sequence (DNA): TGTGCCAGCAGGCGGGACAGAGGAACAGGCTACACCTTC.